Below are 19 T cell receptor beta chains sequenced from a single sample in a study of T-cell reconstitution after alpha-beta-depleted transplantation in children (dated by TCRdb to 2016 to 2017). What this sample's treatment or condition label stands for: allogeneic hematopoietic cell transplantation with graft depleted of TCRalphabeta T cells and CD19 B cells. Library prep was done by PCR. The instrument was an Illumina HiSeq 2500. TCR libraries were prepared with molecular barcoding, using unique molecular identifiers to normalize TCRbeta repertoire quantification. TCRdb reran the public reads through fastp at Q25 and MiXCR, keeping productive beta chains. When rows share a CDR3 protein, they turn into one entry using the most common DNA and genes. The sample table records approximately 520,000 distinct CDR3 sequences; 11% of these occur just once. The top ten clonotypes cover less than 15% of the sample.

The sequenced sample was PBMCs, mostly from graft donor cells, obtained 180 days after TCRalphabeta/CD19-depleted stem cell transplant. Every receptor here comes from a female patient younger than 10 who had a stem cell transplant for aplastic anemia, so the T cells may come from the graft donor.

The CDR3 loop is CASSSADDQAGGSETQYF. In DNA, the CDR3 is TGTGCCAGCAGCTCTGCCGACGATCAGGCGGGCGGGAGTGAGACCCAGTACTTC. The chain has TRBV11-1 and TRBJ2-5, with TRBD2 matching 7 bases. Trimming cost V 4 bases and J 5 bases; bases outside gene matches: 19. There are 18 residues in the CDR3. Per germline, CDR1 SGHAT and CDR2 FQDESV (reference sequence).

The sample holds a few counts of this clonotype. The chain carries TRBV12-1 and TRBJ2-1; the listed D gene, TRBD1, was not tested against the DNA. TRBV12-1 is described as a pseudogene. This CDR3 spans 17 amino acids. CDR3 in amino acids: CASSFYPLGPQSDEQFF. The CDR3 DNA follows: TGTGCCAGCAGCTTTTACCCCCTTGGTCCCCAAAGCGATGAGCAGTTCTTC.

A few counts support this clonotype. The chain carries TRBV30 and TRBJ1-1; TRBD1 agrees at 8 bases. Germline assignment: CDR1 GTSNPN and CDR2 SVGIG (reference sequence). J gave up 0 bases and V 0 bases, and 6 bases lay outside the gene matches. This CDR3 spans 16 amino acids. In nucleotides, the CDR3 is TGTGCCTGGAGTGTTGGGGACAGGACGCTGAACACTGAAGCTTTCTTT. Protein product: CAWSVGDRTLNTEAFF.

The chain recombines TRBV5-1 with TRBJ2-5, with a possible D match to TRBD1 (5 bases). With 1 base removed from V and 2 bases from J, the gap between germline ends came to 9 bases. CDR1 is SGHRS, CDR2 YFSETQ, per germline. This CDR3 region has 14 residues. DNA of the CDR3: TGCGCCAGCAGCTTGCTGGACACGCAAGAGACCCAGTACTTC. This gives the protein CASSLLDTQETQYF.

This clonotype was detected only a few times. The rearrangement links TRBV20-1 to TRBJ1-3; 10 nucleotides line up with TRBD1. The CDR3 has 14 amino acids. After removal of 5 bases from V and 3 bases from J, the junction contained 4 bases not matched to a gene. CDR1 is DFQATT, CDR2 SNEGSKA, per germline (reference sequence). The DNA for the CDR3 is TGCAGTGCTTACGACAGGGGGCTTGGAAACACCATATATTTT. Amino acids: CSAYDRGLGNTIYF.

The rearrangement uses TRBV18 and TRBJ2-7; 10 bases agree with TRBD2. CDR1 is KGHSH, CDR2 LQKENI, per germline. J was trimmed by 1 base and V by 6 bases; bases with no gene match: 6. The CDR3 sequence is 15 residues long. CDR3 bases: TGTGCCAGCTCTCTTACTAGCGGGATGTCCTACGAGCAGTACGTC. Translated, it gives CASSLTSGMSYEQYV.

This clonotype was observed a few times. The genes are TRBV4-3 and TRBJ1-2; maybe TRBD1 (5 bases). Germline values: CDR1 LGHNA, CDR2 YSLEER. The V and J ends lost 1 base and 4 bases respectively, with 10 bases between them. This CDR3 is built from 14 residues. CDR3 in DNA: TGCGCCAGCAGCCAAGTCAGGGCGGGCTATGGCTACACCTTC. It translates to CASSQVRAGYGYTF.

This clonotype was counted between two and nine times. V is TRBV4-3 and J is TRBJ2-7; D remains ambiguous. Germline V CDR1 and CDR2: LGHNA, YSLEER. V lost 0 bases and J 0 bases, leaving 9 bases between the germline ends. This CDR3 has 15 residues. CDR3 nucleotides: TGCGCCAGCAGCCAAGATAAGCACAGCTCCTACGAGCAGTACTTC. This sequence encodes CASSQDKHSSYEQYF.

Only a few counts were recorded for this clonotype. The chain uses TRBV4-3 and TRBJ2-2; 12 bases are a match to TRBD2. J gave up 3 bases and V 0 bases, and 11 bases lay outside the gene matches. The CDR3 sequence is 20 residues long. Germline V lookup: CDR1 LGHNA, CDR2 YSLEER. The CDR3 here is CASSQDRWLAGGPDTGELFF. The DNA for the CDR3 is TGCGCCAGCAGCCAAGATCGATGGCTAGCGGGAGGGCCGGACACCGGGGAGCTGTTTTTT.

This clonotype was counted a few times. The V call is TRBV15, the J call TRBJ1-1; D is unresolved. The CDR3 extends over 15 amino acids. V was pared by 0 bases and J by 4 bases, with 12 bases between. Germline lookup yields CDR1 LNHNV and CDR2 YYDKDF (reference sequence). The CDR3 sequence is CATSRDRSGSTEAFF. CDR3 nucleotide sequence: TGTGCCACCAGCAGAGATCGTTCCGGGAGCACTGAAGCTTTCTTT.

The table lists this clonotype with a few counts. The J gene is TRBJ2-1, the V gene TRBV6-1; tentatively, D is TRBD2 (6 bases). The CDR3 runs to 15 residues. Germline V gene lookup returns CDR1 MNHNS and CDR2 SASEGT. The V end was cut by 0 bases, the J end by 8 bases, with 14 bases between. The CDR3 sequence is CASSEAVIWGDEQFF. The CDR3, as DNA: TGTGCCAGCAGTGAAGCGGTAATCTGGGGGGATGAGCAGTTCTTC.

This clonotype was found a few times. The chain joins TRBV20-1 to TRBJ1-2; the D is unclear. This CDR3 region has 13 residues. Germline assignment: CDR1 DFQATT and CDR2 SNEGSKA (reference sequence). Trimming removed 3 bases from V and 8 bases from J, with 16 bases in between. Here the CDR3 DNA reads TGCAGTGCTAGTCGCACTCCCGGGGAAGGCTACACCTTC. Translation gives CSASRTPGEGYTF.

This clonotype turned up a few times. This chain connects TRBV6-2 or TRBV6-3 to TRBJ2-1; D is perhaps TRBD2 (6 bases). Germline CDR1 MNHEY, CDR2 SVGEGT. CDR3 length: 15 amino acids. Between the trimmed V and J ends, which lost 0 bases and 5 bases, there was a span of 11 bases. The CDR3 spells CASSYSSAGNNEQFF. The CDR3 DNA reads TGTGCCAGCAGTTACTCGAGTGCGGGAAACAATGAGCAGTTCTTC.

The V call is TRBV11-2, the J call TRBJ2-1, with 7 bases identical to TRBD1. This CDR3 has 15 amino acids. V lost 1 base, J lost 2 bases, and 2 bases stayed unmatched. Per germline, CDR1 SGHAT and CDR2 FQNNGV. The CDR3 here is CASSLGDSPYNEQFF. The DNA for the CDR3 is TGTGCCAGCAGCTTAGGGGACAGCCCCTACAATGAGCAGTTCTTC.

V is TRBV11-2 and J is TRBJ1-2; 8 bases line up with TRBD1. V lost 2 bases, J lost 3 bases, and 8 bases stayed unmatched. This CDR3 has 16 amino acids. Germline V gene data show CDR1 as SGHAT and CDR2 as FQNNGV. As DNA, the CDR3 is TGTGCCAGCAGCTTACTCCAGGGGGCCCTCGACTATGGCTACACCTTC. Translated, it gives CASSLLQGALDYGYTF.

This clonotype was recorded many times. The gene calls are TRBV15 and TRBJ2-4, with a possible D match to TRBD1 (6 bases). CDR3 length: 15 amino acids. Trimming took 5 bases from V and 0 from J, leaving 11 bases between them. Germline CDR1 LNHNV, CDR2 YYDKDF (reference sequence). CDR3 region: CATSGRGLAKNIQYF. CDR3 DNA sequence: TGTGCCACCAGCGGCAGGGGCCTAGCCAAAAACATTCAGTACTTC.

The rearrangement uses TRBV28 and TRBJ2-7; tentatively, D is TRBD2 (6 bases). Trimming took off 3 bases at V and 6 bases at J, with 18 bases between the two ends. This CDR3 contains 15 residues. Germline lookup yields CDR1 MDHEN and CDR2 SYDVKM. CDR3 protein: CASSFWEDGPGEQYF. The CDR3 DNA reads as TGTGCCAGCAGTTTCTGGGAGGACGGACCGGGCGAGCAGTACTTC. The variable domain in full, with the rest retrieved from reference TRBV28 and TRBJ2-7, is DVKVTQSSRYLVKRTGEKVFLECVQDMDHENMFWYRQDPGLGLRLIYFSYDVKMKEKGDIPEGYSVSREKKERFSLILESASTNQTSMYLCASSFWEDGPGEQYFGPGTRLTVT.

The CDR3 nucleotides are TGTGCCAGCAGCCAAGATCGCTGGACAGGGATAAACATTCAGTACTTC. Translation gives CASSQDRWTGINIQYF. The chain recombines TRBV3-1 with TRBJ2-4; 8 bases fit TRBD1. This CDR3 is built from 16 residues. V dropped 0 bases and J dropped 6; count of bases not matched to a gene: 7. In germline, CDR1 is LGHDT, CDR2 YNNKEL (reference sequence).

In its sample, this clonotype was seen a few times. This chain uses TRBV28 with TRBJ2-1, with D uncertain. The V end was cut by 3 bases, the J end by 5 bases, with 17 bases between. This CDR3 is 16 amino acids long. Per the germline V gene, CDR1 is MDHEN and CDR2 is SYDVKM. CDR3 in amino acids: CASSFQRESRDNEQFF. As DNA, the CDR3 is TGTGCCAGCAGTTTCCAGCGTGAATCTCGCGACAATGAGCAGTTCTTC.